These T cell receptor beta chains were read from a single sample in a study of early T cells in non-severe SARS-CoV-2 infection. TCRdb used MiXCR to reprocess the 5' RACE reads, holding one entry per CDR3 protein. This table holds roughly 40,000 distinct CDR3 sequences, roughly 5% found once. The sequenced material came from whole blood. Source of these receptors: an adult who was a healthcare worker with PCR-confirmed SARS-CoV-2 infection or an uninfected control (not recorded which). The CDR3 runs from the conserved cysteine through the conserved F or W. D genes are given only for firm matches. A row's size may be missing; if present it is once, few, many or a size class.

cdr3_nt cdr3_aa clone_size d_call j_call v_call
TGTGCCACCGTAGCGGGGCTCCTCTACAATGAGCAGTTCTTC CATVAGLLYNEQFF NA TRBD2 TRBJ2-1 TRBV6-2/TRBV6-3
TGTGCCAGCAGAAGCGGGGGGCACTCGACGTACTTC CASRSGGHSTYF few TRBD2 TRBJ2-7 TRBV12-3/TRBV12-4
TGTGCCAGCAGACCACAGGGAGATACGCAGTATTTT CASRPQGDTQYF few NA TRBJ2-3 TRBV7-9
TGTGCCAGCACCTGGGGGGGGCCCTGGGAGCACACAGATACGCAGTATTTT CASTWGGPWEHTDTQYF NA NA TRBJ2-3 TRBV6-6
TGCGCCAGCAGCTTAACATTCCAGGAGGGGGAGCAGTACTTC CASSLTFQEGEQYF many NA TRBJ2-7 TRBV5-1
TGTGCCAGCAGGACAGCTAACTATGGCTACACCTTC CASRTANYGYTF NA NA TRBJ1-2 TRBV6-1
TGTGCCAGCAGCTTGACAGGGAGCGCGTATGGCTACACCTTC CASSLTGSAYGYTF many NA TRBJ1-2 TRBV5-6
TGTGCCAGCAGCACCCCCCAGGGCCGCCTCACGGAGGAGACCCAGTACTTC CASSTPQGRLTEETQYF NA NA TRBJ2-5 TRBV5-6
TGTGCCATCAGTGAGCCGATGGGGGCGGGAACTGAAGCTTTCTTT CAISEPMGAGTEAFF many NA TRBJ1-1 TRBV10-3
TGCGCCAGCAGCGCGGGGGGGGCCACAGATACGCAGTATTTT CASSAGGATDTQYF NA TRBD2 TRBJ2-3 TRBV5-1
TGTGCCAGCAGTTTTAGAAGACAAGCCCAGCATTTT CASSFRRQAQHF many NA TRBJ1-5 TRBV12-3/TRBV12-4
TGTGCCAGCAGCTTATCCACCGGGACAGCCTACAATGAGCAGTTCTTC CASSLSTGTAYNEQFF NA TRBD1 TRBJ2-1 TRBV7-9
TGTGCCAGCAGCTTAGCAGGGGGCACCGCCGACAAAAACATTCAGTACTTC CASSLAGGTADKNIQYF few TRBD1 TRBJ2-4 TRBV7-8
TGCAGTGCTAGACCCCCCGGGACAGGAGCCCCTGGAAACACCATATATTTT CSARPPGTGAPGNTIYF many TRBD1 TRBJ1-3 TRBV20-1
TGTGCCACAACAGGGGCTAACTATGGCTACACCTTC CATTGANYGYTF many TRBD1 TRBJ1-2 TRBV7-9
TGTGCCAGCAGTTTTCGGGGAGAAAGCATTCAGTACTTC CASSFRGESIQYF NA NA TRBJ2-4 TRBV12-3/TRBV12-4
TGTGCCTGCTCAGCGGGGGGAGGGTCCTCGTATGGCTACACCTTC CACSAGGGSSYGYTF NA NA TRBJ1-2 TRBV30
TGCAGTGCTAGACTAGCGGAGACTTACAATGAGCAGTTCTTC CSARLAETYNEQFF many TRBD2 TRBJ2-1 TRBV20-1
TGTGCCACAAATAGCGGGCCACGCACAGATACGCAGTATTTT CATNSGPRTDTQYF few TRBD2 TRBJ2-3 TRBV7-2
TGCGCCAGCAGAATCCTGGAACGGGGGGGAGAGACCCAGTACTTC CASRILERGGETQYF many TRBD2 TRBJ2-5 TRBV4-1
TGTGCCAGCAGTGGGGACGTTAGAGTGCAGTATTTT CASSGDVRVQYF few NA TRBJ2-3 TRBV28
TGTGCCAGCAGCTTAATGGAGGGAAACTACGAGCAGTACTTC CASSLMEGNYEQYF many NA TRBJ2-7 TRBV11-2
TGTGCCAGCAGCTTAGCGGTCGCAGAAGCTTTCTTT CASSLAVAEAFF many NA TRBJ1-1 TRBV7-9
TGTGCCAGCACCCCTGGAGGGTGGCAAGATACGCAGTATTTT CASTPGGWQDTQYF medium-sized NA TRBJ2-3 TRBV7-2
TGCAGTGCCCCCGGAGAAGGAGTGTATCAGCCCCAGCATTTT CSAPGEGVYQPQHF many NA TRBJ1-5 TRBV20-1
TGTGCCATCAGTGGGACCGGGACTAGCATATATACGCAGTATTTT CAISGTGTSIYTQYF many TRBD2 TRBJ2-3 TRBV10-3
TGTGCCTGGAGTCCGAATGAAGGGCAGCCCCAGCATTTT CAWSPNEGQPQHF many NA TRBJ1-5 TRBV30
TGTGCCAGCAGTAAACAGGGGTACGAGCAGTACTTC CASSKQGYEQYF NA TRBD1 TRBJ2-7 TRBV6-2/TRBV6-3
TGCAGCGTTTCGATTGGGGCCAACGTCCTGACTTTC CSVSIGANVLTF few NA TRBJ2-6 TRBV29-1
TGTGCCAGCAGTTCCCTTCCGCGAGCACTTATGAACACTGAAGCTTTCTTT CASSSLPRALMNTEAFF many NA TRBJ1-1 TRBV27
TGTGCCAGCAAGGCCCTAGCAAGTGAGCAGTACTTC CASKALASEQYF many NA TRBJ2-7 TRBV6-2/TRBV6-3
TGTGCCAGCAGTTTGGGCTTTAATAATTCACCCCTCCACTTT CASSLGFNNSPLHF many NA TRBJ1-6 TRBV12-3/TRBV12-4
TGTGCCAGTAGTATAGAGCGAGGTGGGGCAGATACGCAGTATTTT CASSIERGGADTQYF many NA TRBJ2-3 TRBV19
TGTGCCAGCAGCGTAGCGGGAACGAACACCGGGGAGCTGTTTTTT CASSVAGTNTGELFF few NA TRBJ2-2 TRBV9
TGTGCCAGCAGCGCCGGACTAGCGGGAAACACCGGGGAGCTGTTTTTT CASSAGLAGNTGELFF few TRBD2 TRBJ2-2 TRBV9
TGTGCCAGCAGTTCGGTCTCCGAGCAGTACTTC CASSSVSEQYF many NA TRBJ2-7 TRBV27
TGTGCCAGCAGCTCCCGCAGCGAGGGTAATCAGCCCCAGCATTTT CASSSRSEGNQPQHF many NA TRBJ1-5 TRBV5-6
TGTGCCAGCAGTGAAGAGGCAGCGGGGCCGTGGAATGAGCAGTTCTTC CASSEEAAGPWNEQFF many TRBD2 TRBJ2-1 TRBV6-1
TGTGCCAGCAGCTTAAGCGGGGGCACTGAAGCTTTCTTT CASSLSGGTEAFF many NA TRBJ1-1 TRBV7-2
TGCGCCAGCAGCCTTGGGCTAGGGGTGAACTATGGCTACACCTTC CASSLGLGVNYGYTF many NA TRBJ1-2 TRBV4-1
TGTGCCAGCAGATATCCGGGGTCCACCTACGAGCAGTACTTC CASRYPGSTYEQYF many NA TRBJ2-7 TRBV2
TGCAGCGTTGCGGCCAATGAGCAGTTCTTC CSVAANEQFF many NA TRBJ2-1 TRBV29-1